A single T cell receptor (beta chain) is shown here with its context. It has no known antigen specificity. There are no base qualities to consult, and no much larger clone falls within one base. The CDR3 runs 15 residues from the cysteine to the phenylalanine. Here the CDR3 DNA is all that survives: 45 bases in frame from base 1. In the germline V gene (reference sequence), CDR1 corresponds to SEHNR and CDR2 to FQNEAQ. V is pruned by 3 bases and J by 5 bases, leaving 9 bases of the junction without a gene match. Ophthalmopathy patients were characterized by moderately to severely active disease, a Clinical Activity Score of at least 3, a NOSPECS grade of at least 4, and a disease duration under 3 months. Patients with other autoimmune diseases, uncontrolled infections, pregnancy or lactation were excluded from the study. Clinical symptoms, serum thyroxine, TRAb, thyroid ultrasound and orbital computed tomography formed the basis of the diagnosis. Using Ficoll-Paque density gradient centrifugation, PBMCs were isolated from 10 ml of fresh peripheral blood. Trizol reagent was used to extract the total RNA, and its quality was then checked on an Agilent 2100 Bioanalyzer.

The data are from a study of Graves' ophthalmopathy and Graves' hyperthyroidism (dated by TCRdb to between 2018 and 2020). Turning to the overall study: Peripheral blood was collected at initial diagnosis, prior to any treatment. To tell Graves' ophthalmopathy apart from Graves' hyperthyroidism, and to predict which patients would progress to ophthalmopathy, the study relied on TCR beta repertoire signatures. An independent validation cohort comprised 18 hyperthyroidism patients and 15 to 17 patients who later progressed from hyperthyroidism to ophthalmopathy. In total, under 150 blood samples were TCR-sequenced: 43 ophthalmopathy, roughly 80 hyperthyroidism and around 17 hyperthyroidism-to-ophthalmopathy patients. Once sampling was done, hyperthyroidism patients were given methimazole at a starting dose of 30 mg daily, while ophthalmopathy patients were given high-dose intravenous methylprednisolone. To explore V-J signatures that distinguish ophthalmopathy from hyperthyroidism, a discovery set of roughly 98 patients was enrolled, made up of roughly 41 with ophthalmopathy and some 60 with stable hyperthyroidism. T-cell repertoires of thyroid tissue and blood were compared in about 6 hyperthyroidism patients.

For repertoire sequencing, TCR beta CDR3 regions were amplified from RNA transcripts. HTBI primers and the Qiagen OneStep RT-PCR kit were used in a first-round RT-PCR, which was followed by a second-round multiplex PCR, size selection and purification. Libraries were sequenced on an Illumina HiSeq2000 using paired-end 100 bp reads. Under the source paper's analysis protocol: SOAPnuke was used for read processing, and reads with adapters, uncalled bases, a mean Phred below 15, or no exact constant-primer or identifier match were discarded. High-quality paired reads were merged with COPE v1.2.5. Clonotypes were defined as unique nucleotide sequences and were aligned to IMGT TRB V, D and J references using MiTCR v1.1. Analysis was restricted to V-J combinations with a frequency above 0.0001, which covered about 99% of repertoires. For each V-J combination, a TCR clonal expansion and chaos score was defined as the ratio of F50 clonal expansion to chaos observed in the TCRdist matrix. Welch's t-statistics and random forest were used to narrow the features down to 13 V-J combinations, which were then fed into a naive Bayes classifier. The Morisita-Horn index was used to measure how similar the thyroid and blood repertoires were. In TCRdb, the public reads were trimmed at Q25 with fastp and aligned with MiXCR, with productive beta chains retained. Duplicate CDR3 protein sequences are folded into a single record with the most common DNA and genes. TCRdb, not the authors, supplied the V and J calls. The sample data list almost 750,000 distinct CDR3 sequences, and roughly 40% of these were observed just once. The top ten hold approximately 43% of the sample.

What the study reported, not specific to this receptor: No statistical method was used to predetermine the sample size, and group allocation was not hidden from the investigators. Most expanded thyroid clonotypes with frequency above 0.001 were also detected in blood, suggesting blood repertoires may reflect the thyroid immune response. The 13-signature model separated ophthalmopathy from stable hyperthyroidism with roughly 89% sensitivity and 81% to 82% specificity in cross-validation, and 80%/75% in the test set. In validation, the model predicted ophthalmopathy progression with about 70% sensitivity and around 72% specificity; eleven to twelve predicted patients were CT-confirmed with GO in a median of approximately six months.

The sequenced material came from peripheral blood. The rearranged segments are TRBV7-9 and TRBJ2-7; 8 nucleotides in the junction match TRBD2. The origin of this receptor is an adult man with Graves' ophthalmopathy. This receptor has the CDR3 CASSLEGRGVDEQYF. DNA sequence: TGTGCCAGCAGCTTGGAGGGGCGGGGGGTAGACGAGCAGTACTTC.